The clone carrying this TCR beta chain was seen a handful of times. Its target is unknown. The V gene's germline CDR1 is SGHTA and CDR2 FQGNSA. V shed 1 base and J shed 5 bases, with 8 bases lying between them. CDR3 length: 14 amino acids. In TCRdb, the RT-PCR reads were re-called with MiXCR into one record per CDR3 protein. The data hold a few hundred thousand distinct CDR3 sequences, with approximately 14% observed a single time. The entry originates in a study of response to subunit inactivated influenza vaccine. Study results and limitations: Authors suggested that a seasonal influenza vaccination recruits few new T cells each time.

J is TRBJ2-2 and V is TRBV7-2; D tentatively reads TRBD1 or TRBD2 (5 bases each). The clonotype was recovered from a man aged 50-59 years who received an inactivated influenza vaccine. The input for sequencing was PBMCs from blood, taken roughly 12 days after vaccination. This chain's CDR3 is CASSLDGGTGELFF. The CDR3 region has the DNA TGTGCCAGCAGCTTAGATGGGGGTACCGGGGAGCTGTTTTTT.